A selection of T cell receptor beta chains follows, all from one sample in a study of PD-1 blockade in classical Hodgkin lymphoma. Using immunoSEQ multiplex PCR, the repertoire was profiled, and TCRdb retains in-frame clones only, with some absent. The top ten clones hold over 13% of a sample with approximately 52,000 clones, about two thirds of them seen once. Material: peripheral blood mononuclear cells (PBMCs), obtained before the second cycle of nivolumab. These receptors were obtained from a human donor with classical Hodgkin lymphoma. Each CDR3 is given with its conserved first and last residue. A D gene is named only where the DNA matches it firmly. Clone size is given for some rows only: seen once, a few or many times, or a class if the clone is expanded.

CDR3aa: CASSPSSGNTIYF
CDR3nt: TGTGCCAGCAGCCCATCCTCTGGAAACACCATATATTTT
d_gene: -
j_gene: TRBJ1-3
abundance: -
v_gene: TRBV6-5

CDR3aa: CASRPGTGASYEQYF
CDR3nt: TGTGCCAGCAGACCCGGGACAGGGGCTTCCTACGAGCAGTACTTC
d_gene: TRBD1
j_gene: TRBJ2-7
abundance: -
v_gene: TRBV28

CDR3aa: CASSRSQETQYF
CDR3nt: TGCGCCAGCAGCAGGAGTCAAGAGACCCAGTACTTC
d_gene: -
j_gene: TRBJ2-5
abundance: few
v_gene: TRBV5-1

CDR3aa: CASSYGLTYGYTF
CDR3nt: TGTGCCAGCAGTTACGGACTGACCTATGGCTACACCTTC
d_gene: -
j_gene: TRBJ1-2
abundance: few
v_gene: TRBV6-5

CDR3aa: CASSLDPIVSYEQYF
CDR3nt: TGTGCCAGCAGCTTAGACCCAATTGTCTCCTACGAGCAGTACTTC
d_gene: -
j_gene: TRBJ2-7
abundance: -
v_gene: TRBV7-2

CDR3aa: CASSYGTQETQYF
CDR3nt: TGTGCCAGCAGTTACGGGACACAAGAGACCCAGTACTTC
d_gene: -
j_gene: TRBJ2-5
abundance: -
v_gene: TRBV6-6

CDR3aa: CASLRGDGSTDTQYF
CDR3nt: TGTGCTAGCCTAAGGGGAGATGGATCCACAGATACGCAGTATTTT
d_gene: -
j_gene: TRBJ2-3
abundance: -
v_gene: TRBV12-5

CDR3aa: CASSLAAGSGTGELFF
CDR3nt: TGTGCCAGCAGCTTAGCCGCAGGGAGTGGCACCGGGGAGCTGTTTTTT
d_gene: -
j_gene: TRBJ2-2
abundance: -
v_gene: TRBV7-2

CDR3aa: CASSSGQNYEQYF
CDR3nt: TGTGCCAGCAGTTCGGGACAGAACTACGAGCAGTACTTC
d_gene: TRBD1
j_gene: TRBJ2-7
abundance: few
v_gene: TRBV6-6

CDR3aa: CASSLGARQEGNTIYF
CDR3nt: TGCGCCAGCAGCTTGGGGGCCCGACAGGAGGGAAACACCATATATTTT
d_gene: -
j_gene: TRBJ1-3
abundance: -
v_gene: TRBV5-1

CDR3aa: CASRLILGYGYTF
CDR3nt: TGTGCCAGCAGGCTTATACTGGGGTATGGCTACACCTTC
d_gene: -
j_gene: TRBJ1-2
abundance: many
v_gene: TRBV6-5

CDR3aa: CASSIAPRMGEQYF
CDR3nt: TGTGCCAGTAGTATAGCCCCCAGGATGGGCGAGCAGTACTTC
d_gene: -
j_gene: TRBJ2-7
abundance: once
v_gene: TRBV19

CDR3aa: CASSIRGTDDYEQYF
CDR3nt: TGTGCCAGTAGTATAAGGGGGACGGACGACTACGAGCAGTACTTC
d_gene: -
j_gene: TRBJ2-7
abundance: -
v_gene: TRBV19

CDR3aa: CASSPTGLGNTIYF
CDR3nt: TGTGCCAGCAGCCCAACAGGACTCGGAAACACCATATATTTT
d_gene: -
j_gene: TRBJ1-3
abundance: -
v_gene: TRBV6-1

CDR3aa: CASTVRDFLMTEAFF
CDR3nt: TGTGCCAGTACCGTCCGGGACTTCCTAATGACTGAAGCTTTCTTT
d_gene: -
j_gene: TRBJ1-1
abundance: few
v_gene: TRBV19

CDR3aa: CASSLGTSAEAFF
CDR3nt: TGTGCCAGCAGCTTAGGAACATCGGCAGAAGCTTTCTTT
d_gene: -
j_gene: TRBJ1-1
abundance: -
v_gene: TRBV7-3

CDR3aa: CASSLWTVSTDTQYF
CDR3nt: TGTGCCAGCAGCCTATGGACAGTTAGCACAGATACGCAGTATTTT
d_gene: -
j_gene: TRBJ2-3
abundance: -
v_gene: TRBV7-9

CDR3aa: CASSLFPGELFF
CDR3nt: TGTGCCAGCAGTTTATTCCCCGGGGAGCTGTTTTTT
d_gene: -
j_gene: TRBJ2-2
abundance: once
v_gene: TRBV27

CDR3aa: CASSSRRAGELFF
CDR3nt: TGTGCCAGTAGTAGTCGGCGGGCCGGGGAGCTGTTTTTT
d_gene: -
j_gene: TRBJ2-2
abundance: -
v_gene: TRBV19

CDR3aa: CASSLESSNTGELFF
CDR3nt: TGTGCCAGCAGCTTAGAAAGTTCCAACACCGGGGAGCTGTTTTTT
d_gene: -
j_gene: TRBJ2-2
abundance: once
v_gene: TRBV7-6

CDR3aa: CASSDNRITGQVNTEAFF
CDR3nt: TGTGCCAGCAGCGATAACCGAATCACCGGACAGGTGAACACTGAAGCTTTCTTT
d_gene: TRBD1
j_gene: TRBJ1-1
abundance: -
v_gene: TRBV9

CDR3aa: CASRFGTYNEQFF
CDR3nt: TGTGCCAGCAGATTCGGAACCTACAATGAGCAGTTCTTC
d_gene: -
j_gene: TRBJ2-1
abundance: -
v_gene: TRBV5-6

CDR3aa: CASSPPLLENTEAFF
CDR3nt: TGTGCCAGCAGCCCCCCCCTCCTTGAGAACACTGAAGCTTTCTTT
d_gene: -
j_gene: TRBJ1-1
abundance: -
v_gene: TRBV7-9

CDR3aa: CAWSRLAGGLETQYF
CDR3nt: TGTGCCTGGAGTCGACTAGCGGGAGGCCTAGAGACCCAGTACTTC
d_gene: TRBD2
j_gene: TRBJ2-5
abundance: -
v_gene: TRBV30

CDR3aa: CSVEVGRRGSSYEQYF
CDR3nt: TGCAGCGTTGAAGTAGGCCGTAGGGGATCCTCCTACGAGCAGTACTTC
d_gene: -
j_gene: TRBJ2-7
abundance: -
v_gene: TRBV29-1

CDR3aa: CASSMGPPISNPILNTF
CDR3nt: TGTGCCAGTAGTATGGGACCGCCAATCAGCAACCCTATCCTGAACACCTTC
d_gene: -
j_gene: TRBJ1-2
abundance: -
v_gene: TRBV19

CDR3aa: CASSLSGQGVYEQYF
CDR3nt: TGTGCCAGCAGCTTATCGGGACAGGGGGTCTACGAGCAGTACTTC
d_gene: TRBD1
j_gene: TRBJ2-7
abundance: -
v_gene: TRBV7-2

CDR3aa: CASSLAERGSNQPQHF
CDR3nt: TGTGCCAGCAGCTTGGCCGAGAGGGGAAGCAATCAGCCCCAGCATTTT
d_gene: -
j_gene: TRBJ1-5
abundance: -
v_gene: TRBV5-6

CDR3aa: CASSSGETQYF
CDR3nt: TGTGCCAGCAGCTCTGGGGAGACCCAGTACTTC
d_gene: -
j_gene: TRBJ2-5
abundance: -
v_gene: TRBV11-2

CDR3aa: CASTTGGDGTQYF
CDR3nt: TGTGCCAGCACCACGGGAGGGGATGGGACCCAGTACTTC
d_gene: TRBD2
j_gene: TRBJ2-5
abundance: once
v_gene: TRBV6-5

CDR3aa: CASSPRQGLHEQYF
CDR3nt: TGTGCCAGCAGTCCCCGACAGGGGTTGCACGAGCAGTACTTC
d_gene: TRBD1
j_gene: TRBJ2-7
abundance: -
v_gene: TRBV6-5

CDR3aa: CASSIFGLAGGPADTQYF
CDR3nt: TGTGCCAGTAGTATATTCGGTCTAGCGGGAGGGCCTGCAGATACGCAGTATTTT
d_gene: TRBD2
j_gene: TRBJ2-3
abundance: -
v_gene: TRBV19

CDR3aa: CASSYKGQPHQPQHF
CDR3nt: TGTGCCAGCAGTTACAAGGGTCAACCCCATCAGCCCCAGCATTTT
d_gene: -
j_gene: TRBJ1-5
abundance: -
v_gene: TRBV6-5

CDR3aa: CSAGPGRMNTEAFF
CDR3nt: TGCAGCGCTGGGCCGGGACGGATGAACACTGAAGCTTTCTTT
d_gene: -
j_gene: TRBJ1-1
abundance: -
v_gene: TRBV29-1

CDR3aa: CASTRGGSGTGEQFF
CDR3nt: TGTGCCAGCACTCGGGGCGGATCGGGCACGGGTGAGCAGTTCTTC
d_gene: -
j_gene: TRBJ2-1
abundance: -
v_gene: TRBV27

CDR3aa: CASSTLAGASTGELFF
CDR3nt: TGTGCCAGTAGTACCTTAGCGGGAGCCTCTACCGGGGAGCTGTTTTTT
d_gene: TRBD2
j_gene: TRBJ2-2
abundance: -
v_gene: TRBV19

CDR3aa: CASSSLGLAASYEQYF
CDR3nt: TGTGCCAGCAGTTCCCTCGGACTAGCGGCATCCTACGAGCAGTACTTC
d_gene: TRBD2
j_gene: TRBJ2-7
abundance: few
v_gene: TRBV6-6

CDR3aa: CASSLAPASGNTIYF
CDR3nt: TGCGCCAGCAGCTTGGCGCCGGCCTCTGGAAACACCATATATTTT
d_gene: -
j_gene: TRBJ1-3
abundance: -
v_gene: TRBV5-1

CDR3aa: CASTDDRRSSYEQYF
CDR3nt: TGTGCCAGCACTGACGACAGAAGGAGCTCCTACGAGCAGTACTTC
d_gene: -
j_gene: TRBJ2-7
abundance: once
v_gene: TRBV6-6

CDR3aa: CASSLVSPPFF
CDR3nt: TGTGCCAGCAGCTTAGTTAGTCCCCCGTTCTTC
d_gene: -
j_gene: TRBJ2-1
abundance: -
v_gene: TRBV11-2

CDR3aa: CASSYRRGPYEQYF
CDR3nt: TGTGCCAGCAGTTACCGCCGCGGGCCCTACGAGCAGTACTTC
d_gene: -
j_gene: TRBJ2-7
abundance: -
v_gene: TRBV6-6

CDR3aa: CASSLGAGFSGNTIYF
CDR3nt: TGTGCCAGCAGCTTAGGGGCAGGCTTCTCTGGAAACACCATATATTTT
d_gene: -
j_gene: TRBJ1-3
abundance: -
v_gene: TRBV7-6

CDR3aa: CASSQTSGSYNEQFF
CDR3nt: TGTGCCAGCAGCCAGACTAGCGGGAGCTACAATGAGCAGTTCTTC
d_gene: TRBD2
j_gene: TRBJ2-1
abundance: few
v_gene: TRBV7-3

CDR3aa: CASSYSLTASYEQYF
CDR3nt: TGTGCCAGCAGTTACTCCTTGACAGCCTCCTACGAGCAGTACTTC
d_gene: -
j_gene: TRBJ2-7
abundance: -
v_gene: TRBV6-5

CDR3aa: CASSVDLAAYNEQFF
CDR3nt: TGTGCCAGCAGCGTAGACCTAGCGGCCTACAATGAGCAGTTCTTC
d_gene: TRBD2
j_gene: TRBJ2-1
abundance: -
v_gene: TRBV9

CDR3aa: CASMWTVNTEAFF
CDR3nt: TGTGCCAGCATGTGGACAGTGAACACTGAAGCTTTCTTT
d_gene: -
j_gene: TRBJ1-1
abundance: -
v_gene: TRBV6-5